Below, one T cell receptor (beta chain) is given with its context. Germline V gene data show CDR1 as ENHRY and CDR2 as SYGVKD. CDR3 length equals 11 residues. The V end was cut by 4 bases, the J end by 4 bases, with 5 bases between. The sample belongs to a study of blood T cell repertoires in COVID-19. Looking at the study overall: COVID-19 samples from acute and convalescent phases originated in the United States, Italy and Spain.

Only in-frame clones appear in the TCRdb table, and some are missing; sequencing was by immunoSEQ multiplex PCR. The sample gives 25,000 to 30,000 clones, roughly nine tenths of which show up once; roughly 15% is in the top ten. The TCR comes from a human donor in a cohort sampled during active COVID-19. Material for sequencing was peripheral blood. This chain links TRBV10-3 with TRBJ2-7; D unclear. The CDR3 DNA reads TGTGCCATCAGTGCTGAGTACGAGCAGTACTTC. Its protein product is CAISAEYEQYF.